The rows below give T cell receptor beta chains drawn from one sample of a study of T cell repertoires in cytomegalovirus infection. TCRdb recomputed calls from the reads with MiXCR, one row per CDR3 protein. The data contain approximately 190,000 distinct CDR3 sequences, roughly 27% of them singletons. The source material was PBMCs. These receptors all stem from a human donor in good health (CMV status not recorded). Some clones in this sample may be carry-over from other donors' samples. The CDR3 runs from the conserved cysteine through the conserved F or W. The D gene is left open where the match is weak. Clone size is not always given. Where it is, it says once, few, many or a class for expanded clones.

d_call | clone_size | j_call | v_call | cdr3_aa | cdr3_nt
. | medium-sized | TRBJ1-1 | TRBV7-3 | CASSSDSLGTEAFF | TGTGCCAGCAGCTCGGACTCCCTAGGGACTGAAGCTTTCTTT
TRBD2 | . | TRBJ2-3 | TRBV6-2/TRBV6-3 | CASSYTYRGGQSTDTQYF | TGTGCCAGCAGTTACACCTACCGGGGGGGCCAGAGCACAGATACGCAGTATTTT
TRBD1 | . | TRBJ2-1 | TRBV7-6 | CASSLAQRGRDNEQFF | TGTGCCAGCAGCTTAGCGCAGAGGGGGCGCGACAATGAGCAGTTCTTC
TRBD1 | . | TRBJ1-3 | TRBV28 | CASSLVTGVGTIYF | TGTGCCAGCAGTTTGGTGACAGGGGTTGGCACCATATATTTT
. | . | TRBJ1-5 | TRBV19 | CASSFQGPTGEPQHF | TGTGCCAGTAGTTTCCAGGGGCCAACGGGGGAGCCCCAGCATTTT
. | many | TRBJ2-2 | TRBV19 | CASTSAEARVTGELFF | TGTGCCAGTACCTCCGCGGAGGCGAGGGTTACCGGGGAGCTGTTTTTT
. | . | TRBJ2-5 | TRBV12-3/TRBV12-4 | CASSFEQPETQYF | TGTGCCAGCAGTTTTGAACAGCCGGAGACCCAGTACTTC
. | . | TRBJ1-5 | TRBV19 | CASSRGGGAGQPQHF | TGTGCCAGTAGTAGGGGAGGAGGCGCCGGTCAGCCCCAGCATTTT
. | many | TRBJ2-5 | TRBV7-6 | CASSLADQETQYF | TGTGCCAGCAGCTTAGCAGACCAAGAGACCCAGTACTTC
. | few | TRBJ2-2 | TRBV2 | CASSLMTADAGELFF | TGTGCCAGCAGTCTCATGACGGCGGACGCCGGGGAGCTGTTTTTT
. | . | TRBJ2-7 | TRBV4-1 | CASSLAPVYEQYF | TGCGCCAGCAGCCTTGCTCCCGTCTACGAGCAGTACTTC
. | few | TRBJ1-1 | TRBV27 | CASSLSGLRAEAFF | TGTGCCAGCAGTTTATCTGGGTTACGGGCTGAAGCTTTCTTT
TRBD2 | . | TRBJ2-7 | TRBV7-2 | CASSRTSGGFYEQYF | TGTGCCAGCAGCCGGACTAGCGGGGGGTTCTACGAGCAGTACTTC
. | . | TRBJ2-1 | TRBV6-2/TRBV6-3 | CASSLPGRLEQFF | TGTGCCAGCAGCCTTCCGGGACGGCTTGAGCAGTTCTTC
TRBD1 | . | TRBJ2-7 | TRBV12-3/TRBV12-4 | CASSLAGTGDHEQYF | TGTGCCAGCAGTTTAGCGGGGACAGGGGACCACGAGCAGTACTTC
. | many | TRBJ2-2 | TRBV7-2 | CASSLGTGSNTGELFF | TGTGCCAGCAGCTTAGGAACCGGGTCGAACACCGGGGAGCTGTTTTTT
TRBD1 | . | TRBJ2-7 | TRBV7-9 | CASSLTRDSHEQYF | TGTGCCAGCAGCTTAACACGGGACAGCCACGAGCAGTACTTC
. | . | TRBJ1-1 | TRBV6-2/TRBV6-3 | CASSQWVLNTEAFF | TGTGCCAGCAGTCAATGGGTCTTGAACACTGAAGCTTTCTTT
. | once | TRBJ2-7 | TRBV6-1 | CASRQNVFGGEQYF | TGTGCCAGCAGACAAAACGTCTTCGGAGGCGAGCAGTACTTC
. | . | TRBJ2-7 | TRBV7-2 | CASSLSAGGDYEQYF | TGTGCCAGCAGCTTATCGGCAGGCGGAGACTACGAGCAGTACTTC
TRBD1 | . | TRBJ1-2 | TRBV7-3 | CASSLDGTGRSYTF | TGTGCCAGCAGCTTAGATGGGACAGGGAGAAGCTACACCTTC
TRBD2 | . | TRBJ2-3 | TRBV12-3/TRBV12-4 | CASSSGLPPDTQYF | TGTGCCAGCAGTTCGGGACTACCTCCGGATACGCAGTATTTT